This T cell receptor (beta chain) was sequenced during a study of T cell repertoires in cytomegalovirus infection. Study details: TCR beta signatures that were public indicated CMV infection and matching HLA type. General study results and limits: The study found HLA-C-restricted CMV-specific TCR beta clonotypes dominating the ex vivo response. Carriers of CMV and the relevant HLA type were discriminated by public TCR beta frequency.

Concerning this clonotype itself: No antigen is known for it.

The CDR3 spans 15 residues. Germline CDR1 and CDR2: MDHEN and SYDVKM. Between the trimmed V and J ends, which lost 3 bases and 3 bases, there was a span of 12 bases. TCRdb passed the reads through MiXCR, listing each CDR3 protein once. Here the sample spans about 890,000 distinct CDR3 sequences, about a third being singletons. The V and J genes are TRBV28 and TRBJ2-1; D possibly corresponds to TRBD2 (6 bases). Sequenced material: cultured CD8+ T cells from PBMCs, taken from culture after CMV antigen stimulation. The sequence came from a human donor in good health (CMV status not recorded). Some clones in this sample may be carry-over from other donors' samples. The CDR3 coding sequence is TGTGCCAGCAGTTTTACGGGGGAAATCTACAATGAGCAGTTCTTC. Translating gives CASSFTGEIYNEQFF.